This T cell receptor (beta chain) was retrieved from a study of blood T cell repertoires in COVID-19. Repertoires were generated with immunoSEQ multiplex PCR, while TCRdb's copy carries only in-frame clones and drops some. Found here are 150,000 to 200,000 clones, roughly 84% of them singletons; the top ten hold about 1.6%. In germline, CDR1 is MNHEY, CDR2 SMNVEV (reference sequence). CDR3 length equals 16 residues. V lost 6 bases, J lost 3 bases, and 19 bases lay in between. This TCR derives from a human donor in a cohort sampled during active COVID-19. The rearrangement joins TRBV27 to TRBJ2-3; no definite D call. Source material: peripheral blood. The CDR3 here is CASSSHLGRRTDTQYF. In DNA form, the CDR3 reads TGTGCCAGCAGCTCTCACCTAGGTCGTAGGACAGATACGCAGTATTTT.